This TCR beta chain was captured by sequencing in a study of T cell responses to AZD1222 COVID-19 vaccine. The study, taken as a whole, reports: The reported proportion of spike-specific TCRs targeting unmutated variant regions was nearly half.

The V gene end was trimmed by 5 bases and the J gene end by 1 base; junction bases not matched to a gene: 5. The germline V gene encodes CDR1 SGHTA and CDR2 FQGTGA. The CDR3 runs to 15 residues. Sequencing was performed with immunoSEQ multiplex PCR; in TCRdb, only in-frame clones are kept and a portion is missing. Among 110,000 or so clones listed, about 88% were seen once. Note on this clone: Antigen unknown.

This clonotype was sampled from an adult who received the AZD1222 COVID-19 vaccine. Sequenced material: peripheral blood, taken 28 days after the second AZD1222 dose. The chain joins TRBV7-3 to TRBJ1-3, with 7 bases fitting TRBD1. CDR3 amino acids: CASSRQGWSGNTIYF. The DNA for the CDR3 is TGTGCCAGCAGCCGACAGGGATGGTCTGGAAACACCATATATTTT.